The clone carrying this TCR beta chain was seen more than once but under ten times. What it recognizes is unknown. The junction departs from the called germline gene at one end, perhaps through a read error. The germline gives CDR1 LGHDT, CDR2 YNNKEL (reference sequence). The CDR3 consists of 13 residues. The sample comes from a study of T cell responses to AZD1222 COVID-19 vaccine. For the study at large: The analysis combined second doses at about 4 or about 12 weeks. The study's findings and limits: Baseline seropositives among AZD1222 recipients totaled only five to seven. Epitopes outside B.1.351 and B.1.1.7 mutated regions reportedly drew nearly half of spike TCRs.

TCRdb's copy holds only in-frame clones and misses some; the assay was immunoSEQ multiplex PCR. There are roughly 85,000 clones in the sample; approximately 87% occur only once, and 6% to 9% lies in the top ten. The sequencing used peripheral blood, collected on day 0 of AZD1222 vaccination. This chain uses TRBV3-1 (or the pseudogene TRBV3-2) with TRBJ2-7; 7 nucleotides match TRBD2. This clonotype was sampled from an adult in good health. CDR3 sequence reads: CASSQDKVSGIFF. The CDR3 DNA reads as TGTGCCAGCAGCCAAGATAAGGTCAGCGGGATTTTCTTC.